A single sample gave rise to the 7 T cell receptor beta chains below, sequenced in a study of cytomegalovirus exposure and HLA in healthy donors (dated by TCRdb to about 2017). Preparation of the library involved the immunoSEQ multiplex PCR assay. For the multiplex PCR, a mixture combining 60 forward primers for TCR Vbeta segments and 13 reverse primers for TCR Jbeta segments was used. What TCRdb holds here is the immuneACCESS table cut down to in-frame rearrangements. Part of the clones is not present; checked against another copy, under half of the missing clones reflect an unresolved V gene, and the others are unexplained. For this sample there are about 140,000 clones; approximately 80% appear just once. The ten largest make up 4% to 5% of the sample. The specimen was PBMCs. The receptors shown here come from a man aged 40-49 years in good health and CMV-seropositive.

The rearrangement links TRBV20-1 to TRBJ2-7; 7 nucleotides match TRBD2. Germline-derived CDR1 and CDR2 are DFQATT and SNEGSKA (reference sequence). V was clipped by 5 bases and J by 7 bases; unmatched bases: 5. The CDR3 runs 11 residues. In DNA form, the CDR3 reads TGCAGTGCTGCCTTTAGCGGGGAGCAGTACTTC. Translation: CSAAFSGEQYF.

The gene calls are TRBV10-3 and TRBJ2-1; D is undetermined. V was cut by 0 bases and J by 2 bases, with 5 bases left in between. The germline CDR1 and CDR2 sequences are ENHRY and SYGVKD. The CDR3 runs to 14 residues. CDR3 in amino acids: CAISESSPYNEQFF. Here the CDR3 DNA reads TGTGCCATCAGTGAGTCCTCCCCCTACAATGAGCAGTTCTTC.

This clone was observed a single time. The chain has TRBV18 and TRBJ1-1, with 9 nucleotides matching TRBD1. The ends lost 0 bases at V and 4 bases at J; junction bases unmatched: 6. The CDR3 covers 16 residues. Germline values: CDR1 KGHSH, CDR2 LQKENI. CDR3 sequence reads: CASSPPGTGFVTEAFF. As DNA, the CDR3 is TGTGCCAGCTCACCACCGGGGACAGGGTTCGTCACTGAAGCTTTCTTT.

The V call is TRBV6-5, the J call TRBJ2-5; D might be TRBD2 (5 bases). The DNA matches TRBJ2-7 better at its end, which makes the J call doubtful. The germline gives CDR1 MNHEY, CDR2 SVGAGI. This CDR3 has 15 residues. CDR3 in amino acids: CASSYSLKGAYEQYF. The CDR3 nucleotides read TGTGCCAGCAGTTACTCGTTGAAGGGAGCCTACGAGCAGTACTTC.

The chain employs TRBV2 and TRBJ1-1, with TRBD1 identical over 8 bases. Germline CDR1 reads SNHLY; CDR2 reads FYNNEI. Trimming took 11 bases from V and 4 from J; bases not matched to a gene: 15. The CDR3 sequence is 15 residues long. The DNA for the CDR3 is TGTGCCTACCTAGAGACTCAGGGGGCTGCCACTGAAGCTTTCTTT. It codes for CAYLETQGAATEAFF.

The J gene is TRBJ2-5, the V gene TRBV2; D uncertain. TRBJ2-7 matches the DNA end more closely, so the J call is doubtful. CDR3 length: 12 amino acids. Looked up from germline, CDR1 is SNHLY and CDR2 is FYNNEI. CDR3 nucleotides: TGTGCCAGCAGACCCTCCTCCTACGAGCAGTACTTC. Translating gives CASRPSSYEQYF.

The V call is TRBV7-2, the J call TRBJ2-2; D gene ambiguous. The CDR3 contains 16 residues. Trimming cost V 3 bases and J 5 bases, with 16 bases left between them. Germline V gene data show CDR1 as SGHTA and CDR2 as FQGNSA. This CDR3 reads CASSFPLKVWTGELFF. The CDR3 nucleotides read TGTGCCAGCAGCTTTCCGCTAAAAGTATGGACCGGGGAGCTGTTTTTT.